Presented here are 8 T cell receptor beta chains from one specimen sequenced in a study of blood T cell repertoires in COVID-19. Sequencing used immunoSEQ multiplex PCR; TCRdb keeps in-frame clones, though not all of them. This sample has roughly 200,000 clones, with 70% to 90% found just once. Sequences were obtained from PBMCs or T cells enriched from blood (not recorded which). Every receptor here comes from a woman in her thirties who had been exposed to COVID-19.

The rearrangement links TRBV6-5 to TRBJ2-5, with D perhaps matching TRBD1 (6 bases). Germline V CDR1 and CDR2: MNHEY, SVGAGI. The CDR3 loop spans 15 amino acids. Trimming pared 8 bases from V and 2 bases from J, leaving 18 bases between. The CDR3 DNA is TGTGCCAGCTGCACAGGGTGGCAAATACAAGAGACCCAGTACTTC. It encodes CASCTGWQIQETQYF.

V is TRBV28 and J is TRBJ1-1; TRBD1 aligns across 7 bases. From germline, CDR1 is MDHEN and CDR2 SYDVKM. This CDR3 is built from 15 residues. V dropped 5 bases and J dropped 0; count of bases not matched to a gene: 6. The CDR3 DNA is TGTGCCAGCAGTACGGGGACAGCGTTGAACACTGAAGCTTTCTTT. Its protein is CASSTGTALNTEAFF.

The rearrangement links TRBV30 to TRBJ1-1; D remains unclear. V lost 7 bases to trimming and J lost 3 bases, with 15 bases between them. The CDR3 has 13 amino acids. CDR1 is GTSNPN, CDR2 SVGIG, per germline (reference sequence). CDR3 region: CASFKAGYTEAFF. The DNA for the CDR3 is TGTGCCTCCTTCAAGGCGGGATACACTGAAGCTTTCTTT. Full variable domain (rest looked up from reference TRBV30 and TRBJ1-1): SQTIHQWPATLVQPVGSPLSLECTVEGTSNPNLYWYRQAAGRGLQLLFYSVGIGQISSEVPQNLSASRPQDRQFILSSKKLLLSDSGFYLCASFKAGYTEAFFGQGTRLTVV.

The chain employs TRBV7-6 and TRBJ1-3; TRBD1 agrees at 9 bases. The germline V gene has CDR1 SGHVS and CDR2 FNYEAQ. The CDR3 covers 18 residues. J was trimmed by 0 bases and V by 1 base; bases with no gene match: 7. Written as DNA, the CDR3 is TGTGCCAGCAGCTTAGGGGGGACAGGGAGATACTCTGGAAACACCATATATTTT. Its translation is CASSLGGTGRYSGNTIYF. Together with reference TRBV7-6 and TRBJ1-3, the CDR3 gives the full variable domain: GAGVSQSPRYKVTKRGQDVALRCDPISGHVSLYWYRQALGQGPEFLTYFNYEAQQDKSGLPNDRFSAERPEGSISTLTIQRTEQRDSAMYRCASSLGGTGRYSGNTIYFGEGSWLTVV.

The J gene is TRBJ1-3, the V gene TRBV7-9; a possible D gene is TRBD1 (5 bases). This CDR3 region has 15 residues. CDR1 SEHNR and CDR2 FQNEAQ come from the germline V gene (reference sequence). V lost 11 bases and J lost 0, with 17 bases in between. This CDR3 is CAADGGISSGNTIYF. CDR3 bases: TGTGCCGCCGACGGGGGAATTAGCTCTGGAAACACCATATATTTT.

The rearrangement links TRBV7-8 to TRBJ2-3; the match to TRBD2 covers 9 bases. The CDR3 sequence is 16 residues long. Germline loops: CDR1 SGHVS, CDR2 FQNEAQ. The junction had 10 bases not matched to a gene; V was cut back by 8 bases and J by 1 base. The CDR3 region has the DNA TGTGCCAGCTCCTCCCACTTAGCGGGGGGCACAGATACGCAGTATTTT. Its protein product is CASSSHLAGGTDTQYF.

This chain joins TRBV9 and TRBJ1-5; 7 bases are shared with TRBD1. V shed 0 bases, J shed 3 bases, and the junction held 3 bases outside the gene matches. This CDR3 is built from 15 residues. Per germline, CDR1 SGDLS and CDR2 YYNGEE. The CDR3 region is CASSVGQGNNQPQHF. DNA for the CDR3: TGTGCCAGCAGCGTAGGACAGGGAAACAATCAGCCCCAGCATTTT.

The chain combines TRBV5-1 with TRBJ1-3, with a possible D match to TRBD1 (5 bases). The ends were cut back, 3 bases at V and 9 bases at J, with 10 bases in the middle. The CDR3 loop spans 12 amino acids. Germline values: CDR1 SGHRS, CDR2 YFSETQ. The CDR3 reads CASSWGEGTIYF. The CDR3 DNA reads as TGCGCCAGCAGCTGGGGGGAAGGCACCATATATTTT. Combining the CDR3 with reference TRBV5-1 and TRBJ1-3 gives the whole variable domain KAGVTQTPRYLIKTRGQQVTLSCSPISGHRSVSWYQQTPGQGLQFLFEYFSETQRNKGNFPGRFSGRQFSNSRSEMNVSTLELGDSALYLCASSWGEGTIYFGEGSWLTVV.